This T cell receptor (beta chain) was captured in a study of shared clonotypes between healthy human individuals. Overall study results and limits: A handful of donors held approximately 4.6% of naive CD4 clonotypes in common. Represented diversity, genetic and exposure-history alike, was limited by few donors.

Terminally differentiated effector memory CD45RA+ cells were excluded from the naive CD8 cells, which were CD45RO-negative and positively selected for CCR7. The data were produced by immunoSEQ multiplex PCR, yet TCRdb's version contains in-frame clones alone and is incomplete. There are roughly 810,000 clones in the sample; about 96% occur only once, and under 0.3% lies in the top ten. Germline values: CDR1 SGHAT, CDR2 FQNNGV. The CDR3 length is 15 residues. V was trimmed by 4 bases and J by 4 bases, leaving 15 bases between them. Turning to this clone: Its target is not known.

V and J are TRBV11-2 and TRBJ2-3, with D uncertain. This TCR was sampled from a young man in good health. The source material was naive CD8+ T cells sorted from blood. CDR3 residues: CASSSHSPIADTQYF. CDR3 DNA: TGTGCCAGCAGCTCCCATTCCCCCATAGCAGATACGCAGTATTTT.